This T cell receptor (beta chain) was sequenced in a study of early stage breast cancer tumors. For the study at large: Most of the 16 invasive tumors were ER+, PR+ and HER2-. Invasive lobular carcinomas made up about 35% of the 12 ER+/PR+/HER2- tumors. Notes on the study in general: Tumors had about 2.3-fold higher T cell density than normal breast.

Trimming pared 5 bases from V and 7 bases from J, leaving 18 bases between. Per germline, CDR1 MNHEY and CDR2 SVGAGI. The CDR3 consists of 15 residues. Sufficient DNA from normal breast often required roughly 85-310 mg tissue. Using immunoSEQ multiplex PCR, the repertoire was profiled, and TCRdb retains in-frame clones only, with some absent. Altogether roughly 14,000 clones are present, roughly 84% being singletons, with the ten largest covering around 4.6%. In its sample, this clone was seen a few times. Antigen: not known. This receptor was taken from a person aged 25 to 40 with breast cancer. The J gene is TRBJ1-5, the V gene TRBV6-5; D possibly corresponds to TRBD1 (6 bases). The material sequenced was normal breast tissue next to the tumor. CDR3 loop: CASSANFGGAQPQHF. The CDR3 nucleotides are TGTGCCAGCAGTGCGAATTTCGGGGGGGCCCAGCCCCAGCATTTT.